Shown below are 7 T cell receptor beta chains from a single sample sequenced in a study of post-analysis software for immune sequencing data. Study outcomes and limitations: In patients, TRBV5-6, TRBV5-1 and TRBV20-1 belonged to several TRBV segments found more frequently than in controls.

These receptors have no identified antigens. Unique molecular identifiers were carried by the TCR beta cDNA libraries. TCRdb fed the PCR reads into MiXCR, producing one record per CDR3 protein. The sample holds some 690,000 distinct CDR3 sequences; less than 35% are singletons and the top ten take 0.55% to 0.65%. Sequences were obtained from blood. These receptors originate from a girl aged 5-17 years with multiple sclerosis.

Note on this clonotype: The junction and the germline gene differ at one end; a read error may be behind it. The chain combines TRBV10-3 with TRBJ2-1; TRBD2 aligns across 10 bases. This CDR3 is 18 amino acids long. Per germline, CDR1 ENHRY and CDR2 SYGVKD. CDR3 in amino acids: CAVSESEEYRTSGNEQFF. In nucleotides, the CDR3 is TGTGCCGTCAGTGAGTCGGAAGAGTATCGGACTAGCGGAAATGAGCAGTTCTTC.

This clonotype was seen repeatedly, ten times or more. This chain links TRBV4-3 with TRBJ2-7, with 10 bases that match TRBD1. The CDR3 totals 14 residues. Germline CDR1 reads LGHNA; CDR2 reads YSLEER. J gave up 7 bases and V 6 bases, and 9 bases lay outside the gene matches. CDR3 sequence: CASSNGQGVGEQYF. CDR3 in DNA: TGCGCCAGCAGTAATGGACAGGGGGTAGGTGAGCAGTACTTC.

The chain recombines TRBV6-6 with TRBJ1-1; possibly TRBD1 for D (6 bases). CDR3 length equals 17 residues. Germline assignment: CDR1 MNHNY and CDR2 SVGAGI (reference sequence). Deletions cut 2 bases from V and 1 base from J, with 17 bases between. Here the CDR3 reads CASSYRAGAIPNTEAFF. The CDR3 DNA reads TGTGCCAGCAGTTACCGGGCAGGGGCTATACCGAACACTGAAGCTTTCTTT.

As concerns this clonotype: This may come from a read error, since a much larger clone is one base off. The V gene is TRBV29-1, the J gene TRBJ2-5; possibly TRBD2 for D (6 bases). Germline CDR1 reads SQVTM; CDR2 reads ANQGSEA. V was pared by 1 base and J by 4 bases, with 22 bases between. The CDR3 is 17 residues long. CDR3 coding DNA: TGCAGCGTTGAAGGTCCAACGGGAGAAGAAGTGAGAGAGACCCAGTACTTC. Protein sequence: CSVEGPTGEEVRETQYF.

This clonotype was counted only a few times. The CDR3 bases are TGTGCCAGCAGCTTAGAGGGGTGGGGCTCCTACAATGAGCAGTTCTTC. Its translation: CASSLEGWGSYNEQFF. This chain joins TRBV7-2 and TRBJ2-1; tentatively, D is TRBD1 (5 bases). With 1 base removed from V and 0 bases from J, the gap between germline ends came to 10 bases. CDR1 SGHTA and CDR2 FQGNSA come from the germline V gene. This CDR3 contains 16 residues.

In regard to this clonotype: One junction end disagrees with the germline gene, perhaps due to a read error. The CDR3 loop reads CAIKGTSGRVGTDMQYF. The CDR3 DNA is TGTGCCATCAAGGGGACTAGCGGGAGGGTCGGCACAGATATGCAGTATTTT. The chain couples TRBV10-3 to TRBJ2-3; 16 bases align to TRBD2. From germline, CDR1 is ENHRY and CDR2 SYGVKD. The CDR3 sequence is 17 residues long.

The chain has TRBV15 and TRBJ2-1, with 7 bases that match TRBD2. Germline V lookup: CDR1 LNHNV, CDR2 YYDKDF (reference sequence). The CDR3 has 17 amino acids. The V segment lost 0 bases and the J segment 0 bases; nucleotides outside the gene matches: 5. The CDR3 spells CATSRDLRGSSYNEQFF. The CDR3 bases are TGTGCCACCAGCAGAGATCTGCGGGGGAGCTCCTACAATGAGCAGTTCTTC. Together with reference TRBV15 and TRBJ2-1, the CDR3 gives the full variable domain: DAMVIQNPRYQVTQFGKPVTLSCSQTLNHNVMYWYQQKSSQAPKLLFHYYDKDFNNEADTPDNFQSRRPNTSFCFLDIRSPGLGDTAMYLCATSRDLRGSSYNEQFFGPGTRLTVL.